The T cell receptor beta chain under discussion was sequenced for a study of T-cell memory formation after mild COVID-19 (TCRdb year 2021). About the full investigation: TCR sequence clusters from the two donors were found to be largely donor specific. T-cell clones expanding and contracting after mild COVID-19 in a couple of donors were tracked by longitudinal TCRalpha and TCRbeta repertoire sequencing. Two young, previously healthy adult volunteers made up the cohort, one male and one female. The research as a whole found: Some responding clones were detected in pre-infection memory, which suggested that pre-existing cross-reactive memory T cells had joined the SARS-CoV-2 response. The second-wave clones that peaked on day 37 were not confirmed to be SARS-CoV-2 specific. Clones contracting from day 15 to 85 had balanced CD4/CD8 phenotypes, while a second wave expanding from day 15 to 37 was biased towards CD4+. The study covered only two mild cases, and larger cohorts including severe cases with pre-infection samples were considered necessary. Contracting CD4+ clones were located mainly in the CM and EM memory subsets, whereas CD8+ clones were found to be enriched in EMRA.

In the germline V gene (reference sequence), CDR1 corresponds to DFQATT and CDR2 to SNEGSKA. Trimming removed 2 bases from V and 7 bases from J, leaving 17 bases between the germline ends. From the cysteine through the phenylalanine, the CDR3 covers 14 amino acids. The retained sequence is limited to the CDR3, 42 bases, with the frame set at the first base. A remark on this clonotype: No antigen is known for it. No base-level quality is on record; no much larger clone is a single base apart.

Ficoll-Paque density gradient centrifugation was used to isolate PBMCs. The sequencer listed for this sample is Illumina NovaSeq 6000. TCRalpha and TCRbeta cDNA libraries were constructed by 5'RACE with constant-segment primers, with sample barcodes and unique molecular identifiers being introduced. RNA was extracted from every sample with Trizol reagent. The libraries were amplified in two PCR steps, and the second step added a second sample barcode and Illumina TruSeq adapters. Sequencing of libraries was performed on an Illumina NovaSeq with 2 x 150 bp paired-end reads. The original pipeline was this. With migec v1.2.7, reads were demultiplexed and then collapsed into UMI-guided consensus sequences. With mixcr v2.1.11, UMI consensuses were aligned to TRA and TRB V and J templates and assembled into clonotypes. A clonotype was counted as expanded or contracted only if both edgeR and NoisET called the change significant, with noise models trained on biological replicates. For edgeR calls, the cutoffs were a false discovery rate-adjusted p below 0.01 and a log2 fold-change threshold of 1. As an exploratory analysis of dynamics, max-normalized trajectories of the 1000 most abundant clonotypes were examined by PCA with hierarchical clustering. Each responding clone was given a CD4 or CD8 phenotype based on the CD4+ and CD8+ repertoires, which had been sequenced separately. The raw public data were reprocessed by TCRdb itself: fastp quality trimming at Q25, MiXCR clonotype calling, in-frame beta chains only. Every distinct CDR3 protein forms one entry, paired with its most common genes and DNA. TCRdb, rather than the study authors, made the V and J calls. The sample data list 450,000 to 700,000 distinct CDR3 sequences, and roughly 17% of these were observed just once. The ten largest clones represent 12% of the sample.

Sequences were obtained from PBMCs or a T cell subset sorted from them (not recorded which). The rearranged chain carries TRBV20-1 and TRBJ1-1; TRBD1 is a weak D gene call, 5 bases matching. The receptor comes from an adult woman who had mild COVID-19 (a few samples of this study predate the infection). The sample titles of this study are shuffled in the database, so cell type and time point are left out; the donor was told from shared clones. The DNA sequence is TGCAGTGCTAGACGCCGAGGGGATATTGGTGAAGCTTTCTTT. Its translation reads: CSARRRGDIGEAFF.